The 14 T cell receptor beta chains presented below share a single source sample, sequenced in a study of graft-versus-host responses after intestinal transplantation. Profiling relied on immunoSEQ multiplex PCR, and the TCRdb table lists in-frame clones only, not all of them. This sample carries some 96,000 clones, about nine tenths of them seen once, and the ten largest clones take about 16%. Sequences were derived from PBMCs, sampled 450 to 480 days after intestinal transplant. The receptor set was obtained from a human patient who received an intestinal transplant, so some T cells may come from the graft donor.

This rearrangement joins TRBV6-5 to TRBJ1-6, with 9 bases identical to TRBD1. The CDR3 covers 15 residues. The V and J ends lost 4 bases and 7 bases, in that order; junction bases with no gene match: 5. Germline-derived CDR1 and CDR2 are MNHEY and SVGAGI. CDR3 DNA sequence: TGTGCCAGCAGTTGGGGACAGGGAGGAAATTCACCCCTCCACTTT. It yields the protein CASSWGQGGNSPLHF.

The chain carries TRBV19 and TRBJ2-2, with D maybe TRBD2 (5 bases). V lost 5 bases and J 2 bases, leaving 9 bases between the germline ends. The CDR3 length is 14 residues. Germline V gene sequence: CDR1 LNHDA, CDR2 SQIVND (reference sequence). For the CDR3, the DNA is TGTGCCAGTAGTTGGCCGGGAAACACCGGGGAGCTGTTTTTT. Amino acid sequence: CASSWPGNTGELFF.

Points on this clone: The same CDR3 is also encoded by other DNA sequences in this sample. CDR3 sequence reads: CAISEWGGTEAFF. DNA of the CDR3: TGTGCCATCAGTGAGTGGGGGGGCACTGAAGCTTTCTTT. V usage is TRBV10-3 and J usage is TRBJ1-1; TRBD1 is a possible D gene (5 bases). V gave up 1 base and J gave up 4 bases, with 7 bases separating them. Germline CDR1 ENHRY, CDR2 SYGVKD. The CDR3 contains 13 residues.

The V and J genes are TRBV19 and TRBJ2-5; 10 bases match TRBD2. There are 17 residues in the CDR3. V was clipped by 5 bases and J by 3 bases; unmatched bases: 12. The germline V gene encodes CDR1 LNHDA and CDR2 SQIVND (reference sequence). This CDR3 reads CASSSQLAGMPKETQYF. CDR3 bases: TGTGCCAGTAGTTCCCAACTAGCGGGGATGCCAAAAGAGACCCAGTACTTC.

The rearrangement links TRBV18 to TRBJ2-7; 7 nucleotides match TRBD1. The length of the CDR3 is 15 residues. CDR1 KGHSH and CDR2 LQKENI come from the germline V gene. The V segment lost 3 bases and the J segment 7 bases; nucleotides outside the gene matches: 12. CDR3: CASSPTVDRVGEQYF. CDR3 in DNA: TGTGCCAGCTCACCGACCGTAGACAGGGTTGGGGAGCAGTACTTC.

The gene calls are TRBV19 and TRBJ1-2; D is undetermined. Germline V gene data show CDR1 as LNHDA and CDR2 as SQIVND (reference sequence). The ends were cut back, 4 bases at V and 5 bases at J, with 11 bases in the middle. The CDR3 length is 13 residues. CDR3 in amino acids: CASSTGAVYGYTF. CDR3 nucleotide sequence: TGTGCCAGTAGTACCGGCGCCGTGTATGGCTACACCTTC.

In DNA form, the CDR3 reads TGTGCCAGCAGTGAACGGTCAGATACGCAGTATTTT. It translates to CASSERSDTQYF. This chain joins TRBV6-1 and TRBJ2-3; no firm D call. CDR1 is MNHNS, CDR2 SASEGT, per germline. The CDR3 length is 12 residues. V was cut by 2 bases and J by 4 bases, with 4 bases left in between.

The V call is TRBV7-9, the J call TRBJ2-1, with 7 bases aligning to TRBD2. Germline-derived CDR1 and CDR2 are SEHNR and FQNEAQ (reference sequence). V lost 4 bases to trimming and J lost 5 bases; unmatched junction nucleotides: 11. The CDR3 covers 16 residues. The DNA for the CDR3 is TGTGCCAGCAGCTCTTTAGGGGCTAGCGGCCACAATGAGCAGTTCTTC. Protein: CASSSLGASGHNEQFF.

V gene TRBV9 combines with J gene TRBJ2-2; TRBD1 matches 7 bases. Germline CDR1 and CDR2: SGDLS and YYNGEE. The length of the CDR3 is 16 residues. The junction had 14 bases not matched to a gene; V was cut back by 3 bases and J by 9 bases. The CDR3 is CASSDQTTQGKRELFF. The CDR3 DNA reads TGTGCCAGCAGCGACCAAACAACACAGGGGAAAAGGGAGCTGTTTTTT.

This rearrangement joins TRBV11-2 to TRBJ2-5; TRBD2 is a possible D gene (6 bases). Germline lookup yields CDR1 SGHAT and CDR2 FQNNGV. This CDR3 spans 12 amino acids. Trimming took 5 bases from V and 5 from J, leaving 9 bases between them. In nucleotides, the CDR3 is TGTGCCAGCAGCATCGGAGGGGAGACCCAGTACTTC. Translated, it gives CASSIGGETQYF.

The CDR3 region is CASSVRQGNTGELFF. The DNA of the CDR3 is TGTGCCAGCAGCGTACGACAGGGGAATACCGGGGAGCTGTTTTTT. The rearrangement joins TRBV9 to TRBJ2-2; 8 nucleotides align to TRBD1. The CDR3 has 15 residues. V was pared by 1 base and J by 5 bases, with 4 bases of the junction left unmatched. Germline CDR1 SGDLS, CDR2 YYNGEE.

This rearrangement joins TRBV29-1 to TRBJ2-5; D possibly corresponds to TRBD2 (5 bases). Trimming shortened V by 7 bases and J by 5 bases, and 20 bases separated the two germline ends. The CDR3 contains 14 residues. Germline V lookup: CDR1 SQVTM, CDR2 ANQGSEA. In DNA form, the CDR3 reads TGCAGCGGGGTGTCGGAGGACTCGTGGGAGACCCAGTACTTC. Translation: CSGVSEDSWETQYF.

This chain joins TRBV2 and TRBJ1-1; no clear D. Germline V lookup: CDR1 SNHLY, CDR2 FYNNEI. V dropped 6 bases and J dropped 9 bases, with 11 bases sitting between them. There are 11 residues in the CDR3. This chain's CDR3 is CASRTTGKAFF. The CDR3 bases are TGTGCCAGCAGAACGACCGGGAAAGCTTTCTTT.

The chain has TRBV18 and TRBJ1-1; D possibly corresponds to TRBD1 (6 bases). Germline loops: CDR1 KGHSH, CDR2 LQKENI. The CDR3 is 14 amino acids. The V gene lost 5 bases and the J gene lost 2 bases, with 12 bases spanning the gap. Here the CDR3 reads CASSAGGLNTEAFF. The CDR3 DNA reads TGTGCCAGCTCAGCGGGGGGGCTTAACACTGAAGCTTTCTTT.